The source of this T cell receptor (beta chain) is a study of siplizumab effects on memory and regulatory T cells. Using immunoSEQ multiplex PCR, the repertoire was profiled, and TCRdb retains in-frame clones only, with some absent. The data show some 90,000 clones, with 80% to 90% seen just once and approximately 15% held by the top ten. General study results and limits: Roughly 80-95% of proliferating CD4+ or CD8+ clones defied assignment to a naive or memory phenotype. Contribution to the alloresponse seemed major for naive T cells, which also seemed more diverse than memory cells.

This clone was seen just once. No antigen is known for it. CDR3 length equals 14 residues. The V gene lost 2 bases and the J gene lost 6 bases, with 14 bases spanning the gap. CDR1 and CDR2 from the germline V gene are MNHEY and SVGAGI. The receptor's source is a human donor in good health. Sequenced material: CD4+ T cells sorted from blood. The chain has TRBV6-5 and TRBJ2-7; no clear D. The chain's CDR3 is CASSYRYSFGEQYF. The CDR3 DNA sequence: TGTGCCAGCAGTTACCGCTACTCTTTCGGCGAGCAGTACTTC.